One and the same sample provided the 14 T cell receptor beta chains below, sequenced in a study of shared clonotypes between healthy human individuals. The table came from immunoSEQ multiplex PCR; TCRdb's copy has only in-frame clones and leaves some out. The repertoire holds roughly 640,000 clones, approximately 74% seen once, with 1.5% to 2% in the top ten. The sequenced sample consisted of memory CD4+ T cells sorted from blood. Subset here: CD45RA-negative fraction. Receptor source: a woman aged 25 to 39 in good health.

Ten or more counts support this clone. The rearrangement links TRBV29-1 to TRBJ2-7; TRBD1 is a possible D gene (7 bases). The CDR3 spans 13 residues. Trimming stripped 4 bases from V and 5 bases from J, with 15 bases between. Per the germline V gene, CDR1 is SQVTM and CDR2 is ANQGSEA. CDR3 loop: CSVGGRGADEQYF. The CDR3 nucleotides are TGCAGCGTTGGAGGCAGGGGGGCCGACGAGCAGTACTTC.

The chain links TRBV2 to TRBJ2-3; 10 bases align to TRBD2. This CDR3 region has 14 residues. V was clipped by 11 bases and J by 6 bases; unmatched bases: 11. The germline V gene has CDR1 SNHLY and CDR2 FYNNEI. For the CDR3, the DNA is TGTGCCCCCGGGGGGCTAGCGGGAGTGGATACGCAGTATTTT. Translation gives CAPGGLAGVDTQYF.

About this clone itself: An end of the junction does not agree with germline; a read error may underlie this. The rearrangement uses TRBV19 and TRBJ2-1; TRBD2 matches 13 bases. Looked up from germline, CDR1 is LNHDA and CDR2 is SQIVND (reference sequence). This CDR3 contains 16 residues. The CDR3 DNA reads TGTGCCAGTAGTTTAGAAATACTAGCGGGAGGGAGGGAGCAGTTCTTC. This gives the protein CASSLEILAGGREQFF.

The chain joins TRBV18 to TRBJ1-1; D may be TRBD1 (6 bases). The CDR3 covers 15 residues. Trimming shortened V by 5 bases and J by 6 bases, and 19 bases separated the two germline ends. Germline V gene sequence: CDR1 KGHSH, CDR2 LQKENI. The CDR3, as DNA: TGTGCCAGCTCAACCCTACTTACGGAGGGGGCTGAAGCTTTCTTT. The encoded protein is CASSTLLTEGAEAFF.

A single count supports this clone. A much larger clone differs from this one at a single base, so this may be a read error. The rearrangement links TRBV4-1 to TRBJ2-5; D gene unclear. The V gene's germline CDR1 is MGHRA and CDR2 YSYEKL. This CDR3 region has 11 residues. The V gene lost 4 bases and the J gene lost 2 bases, with 2 bases spanning the gap. CDR3 protein: CASSLQETQYF. The CDR3 DNA is TGCGCCAGCAGCCTTCAAGAGACCCAGTACTTC.

The table lists this clone with a few counts. This chain connects TRBV11-2 to TRBJ2-4; weak D call: TRBD1 (6 bases). The V gene lost 3 bases and the J gene lost 0 bases, with 21 bases spanning the gap. CDR3 size: 19 residues. CDR1 is SGHAT, CDR2 FQNNGV, per germline. The CDR3 nucleotides read TGTGCCAGCAGCTTTCCCACGGGACAAGAGAATATAGCCAAAAACATTCAGTACTTC. Translation: CASSFPTGQENIAKNIQYF.

V usage is TRBV28 and J usage is TRBJ2-3; 9 nucleotides align to TRBD2. Germline-derived CDR1 and CDR2 are MDHEN and SYDVKM. The ends lost 2 bases at V and 2 bases at J; junction bases unmatched: 2. This CDR3 is 15 amino acids long. The CDR3 DNA reads as TGTGCCAGCAGTTTAGCGGGAGGGCACACAGATACGCAGTATTTT. Amino acids: CASSLAGGHTDTQYF. Together with reference TRBV28 and TRBJ2-3, the CDR3 gives the full variable domain: DVKVTQSSRYLVKRTGEKVFLECVQDMDHENMFWYRQDPGLGLRLIYFSYDVKMKEKGDIPEGYSVSREKKERFSLILESASTNQTSMYLCASSLAGGHTDTQYFGPGTRLTVL.

This clone was seen more than once but under ten times. The chain links TRBV6-5 to TRBJ2-5, with a possible D match to TRBD1 (5 bases). CDR3 length equals 14 residues. V dropped 6 bases and J dropped 3 bases, with 14 bases sitting between them. Germline CDR1 MNHEY, CDR2 SVGAGI. The DNA for the CDR3 is TGTGCCAGCAGCAGTTCTTGGGGCAAAGAGACCCAGTACTTC. Residues: CASSSSWGKETQYF.

The chain combines TRBV25-1 with TRBJ1-5; D is perhaps TRBD1 (6 bases). Trimming pared 3 bases from V and 3 bases from J, leaving 12 bases between. Germline V gives CDR1 MGHDK, CDR2 SYGVNS. The CDR3 loop spans 15 amino acids. CDR3 nucleotides: TGTGCCAGCAGTGATCATAAGGGGGACAATCAGCCCCAGCATTTT. Its translation: CASSDHKGDNQPQHF.

V is TRBV7-9 and J is TRBJ1-1; D possibly corresponds to TRBD1 (5 bases). V was pared by 0 bases and J by 14 bases, with 13 bases between. CDR3 length: 12 amino acids. The V gene's germline CDR1 is SEHNR and CDR2 FQNEAQ (reference sequence). The DNA of the CDR3 is TGTGCCAGCAGCTTAGCAGGGGAGGACGGATTCTTT. Translation gives CASSLAGEDGFF.

This clone was recorded only once. This chain connects TRBV4-1 to TRBJ2-7, with a tentative D call TRBD2 (6 bases). Trimming shortened V by 0 bases and J by 2 bases, and 20 bases separated the two germline ends. CDR1 is MGHRA, CDR2 YSYEKL, per germline. This CDR3 contains 18 residues. The DNA of the CDR3 is TGCGCCAGCAGCCAAGACACGTTCGCGGGAAGGCTGCCCTACGAGCAGTACTTC. It codes for CASSQDTFAGRLPYEQYF.

V is TRBV19 and J is TRBJ2-7; possibly TRBD1 for D (5 bases). CDR3 length: 13 amino acids. Germline V lookup: CDR1 LNHDA, CDR2 SQIVND (reference sequence). The V end was cut by 7 bases, the J end by 3 bases, with 13 bases between. CDR3 amino acids: CASTGKLGYEQYF. CDR3 nucleotides: TGTGCCAGTACAGGGAAGTTGGGCTACGAGCAGTACTTC.

This chain links TRBV28 with TRBJ2-7; 7 bases line up with TRBD2. This CDR3 is 16 amino acids long. After removal of 3 bases from V and 4 bases from J, the junction contained 12 bases not matched to a gene. CDR1 MDHEN and CDR2 SYDVKM come from the germline V gene. The CDR3 bases are TGTGCCAGCAGTTTGGTCCTCGGGGAGGGGAAGTACGAGCAGTACTTC. Translated: CASSLVLGEGKYEQYF.

J is TRBJ2-1 and V is TRBV11-3; unclear D gene. The length of the CDR3 is 9 residues. Germline loops: CDR1 SGHNT, CDR2 YENEEA. The ends were cut back, 8 bases at V and 6 bases at J, with 2 bases in the middle. The CDR3 region is CASPNEQFF. As DNA, the CDR3 is TGTGCCAGCCCCAATGAGCAGTTCTTC.